This T cell receptor beta chain was retrieved from a study of T cells in localized non-small cell lung cancer. The CDR3 is made up of 14 amino acids. V lost 7 bases and J lost 0, with 10 bases in between. Germline V gene lookup returns CDR1 KGHSH and CDR2 LQKENI. Overall study results and limits: A median approximately 57 of the top 100 tumor clones appeared in adjacent lung. Uninvolved nearby lung showed the greatest T cell clonality, exceeding that found in tumor. Longer overall survival accompanied higher blood T cell density. Heterogeneity within the tumor remains possible, as just one region underwent sequencing.

Method: immunoSEQ multiplex PCR; TCRdb's copy keeps in-frame clones and lacks some. The table shows roughly 38,000 clones, with roughly 80% occurring only once. About this clone itself: Its cognate antigen is unknown.

This specimen was peripheral blood, taken before any cancer treatment. The chain couples TRBV18 to TRBJ1-3; maybe TRBD1 (6 bases). This TCR was recovered from a male donor older than 55 with stage III squamous cell lung carcinoma. The CDR3 region is CASFTGSSGNTIYF. CDR3 in DNA: TGTGCCAGCTTCACAGGGAGCTCTGGAAACACCATATATTTT.